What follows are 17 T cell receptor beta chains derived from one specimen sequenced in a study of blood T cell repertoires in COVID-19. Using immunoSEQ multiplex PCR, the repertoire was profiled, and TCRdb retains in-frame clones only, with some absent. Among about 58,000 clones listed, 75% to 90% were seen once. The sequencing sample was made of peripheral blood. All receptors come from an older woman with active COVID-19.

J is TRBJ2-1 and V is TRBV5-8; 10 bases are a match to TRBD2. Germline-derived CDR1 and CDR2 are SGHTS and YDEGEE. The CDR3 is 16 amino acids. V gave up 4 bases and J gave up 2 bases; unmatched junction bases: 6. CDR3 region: CASSALSGGAYNEQFF. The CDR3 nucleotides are TGTGCCAGCAGCGCCCTAAGCGGGGGGGCCTACAATGAGCAGTTCTTC. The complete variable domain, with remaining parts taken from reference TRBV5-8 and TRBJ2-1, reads EAGVTQSPTHLIKTRGQQATLRCSPISGHTSVYWYQQALGLGLQFLLWYDEGEERNRGNFPPRFSGRQFPNYSSELNVNALELEDSALYLCASSALSGGAYNEQFFGPGTRLTVL.

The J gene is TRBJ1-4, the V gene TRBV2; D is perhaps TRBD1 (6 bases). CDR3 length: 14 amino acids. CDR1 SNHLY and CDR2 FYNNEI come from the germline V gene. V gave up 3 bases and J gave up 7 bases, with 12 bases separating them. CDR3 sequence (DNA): TGTGCCAGCAGTGAGCAGGGGACGGGTGAAAAACTGTTTTTT. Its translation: CASSEQGTGEKLFF. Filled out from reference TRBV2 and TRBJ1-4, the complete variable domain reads EPEVTQTPSHQVTQMGQEVILRCVPISNHLYFYWYRQILGQKVEFLVSFYNNEISEKSEIFDDQFSVERPDGSNFTLKIRSTKLEDSAMYFCASSEQGTGEKLFFGSGTQLSVL.

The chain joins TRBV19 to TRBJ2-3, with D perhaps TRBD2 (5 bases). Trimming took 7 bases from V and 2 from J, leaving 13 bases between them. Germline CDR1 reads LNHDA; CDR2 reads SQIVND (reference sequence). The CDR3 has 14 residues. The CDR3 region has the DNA TGTGCCAGTAAGCGGCGCGAAAACACAGATACGCAGTATTTT. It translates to CASKRRENTDTQYF.

The CDR3 here is CASTPGQGNPNEKLFF. DNA for the CDR3: TGTGCCAGCACCCCGGGACAGGGTAACCCTAATGAAAAACTGTTTTTT. This sequence joins TRBV2 and TRBJ1-4, with 9 positions matching TRBD1. CDR3 size: 16 residues. V was pared by 7 bases and J by 3 bases, with 9 bases of the junction left unmatched. Germline CDR1 reads SNHLY; CDR2 reads FYNNEI.

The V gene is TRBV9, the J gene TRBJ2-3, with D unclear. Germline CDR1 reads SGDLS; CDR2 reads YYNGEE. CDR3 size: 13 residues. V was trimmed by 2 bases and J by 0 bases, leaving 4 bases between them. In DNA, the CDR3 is TGTGCCAGCAGCGTGTCTAGCACAGATACGCAGTATTTT. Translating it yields CASSVSSTDTQYF.

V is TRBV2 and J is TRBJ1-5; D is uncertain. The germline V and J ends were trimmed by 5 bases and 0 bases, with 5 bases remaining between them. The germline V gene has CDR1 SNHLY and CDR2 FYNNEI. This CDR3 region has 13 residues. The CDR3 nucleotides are TGTGCCAGCAGTTCAGATAGCAATCAGCCCCAGCATTTT. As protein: CASSSDSNQPQHF.

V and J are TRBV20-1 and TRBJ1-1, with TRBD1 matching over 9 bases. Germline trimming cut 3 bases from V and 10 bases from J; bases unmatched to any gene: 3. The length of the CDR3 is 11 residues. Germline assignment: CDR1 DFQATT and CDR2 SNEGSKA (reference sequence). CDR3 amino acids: CSARDRGGAFF. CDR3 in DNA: TGCAGTGCTAGGGACAGGGGTGGAGCTTTCTTT.

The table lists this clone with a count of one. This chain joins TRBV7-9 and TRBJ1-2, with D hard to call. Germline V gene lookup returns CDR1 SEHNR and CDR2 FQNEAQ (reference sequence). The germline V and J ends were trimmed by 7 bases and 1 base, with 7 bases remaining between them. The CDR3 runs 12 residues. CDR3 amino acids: CASTTVNYGYTF. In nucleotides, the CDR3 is TGTGCCAGCACCACGGTTAACTATGGCTACACCTTC.

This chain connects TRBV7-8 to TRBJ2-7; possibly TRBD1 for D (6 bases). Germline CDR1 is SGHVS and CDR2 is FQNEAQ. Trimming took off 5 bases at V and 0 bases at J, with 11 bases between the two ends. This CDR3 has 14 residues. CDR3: CASSKGHVSYEQYF. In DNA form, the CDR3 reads TGTGCCAGCAGCAAGGGACACGTCTCCTACGAGCAGTACTTC.

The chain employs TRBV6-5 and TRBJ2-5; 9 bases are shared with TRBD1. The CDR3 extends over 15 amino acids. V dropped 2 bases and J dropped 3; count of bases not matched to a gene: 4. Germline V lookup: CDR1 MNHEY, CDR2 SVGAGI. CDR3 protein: CASSYPGTGKETQYF. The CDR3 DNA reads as TGTGCCAGCAGTTACCCCGGGACAGGGAAAGAGACCCAGTACTTC.

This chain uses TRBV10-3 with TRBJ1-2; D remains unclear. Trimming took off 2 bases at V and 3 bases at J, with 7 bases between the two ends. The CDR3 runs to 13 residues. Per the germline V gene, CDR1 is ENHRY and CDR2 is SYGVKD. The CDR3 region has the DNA TGTGCCATCAGTGAGAGGAGGGACTATGGCTACACCTTC. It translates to CAISERRDYGYTF.

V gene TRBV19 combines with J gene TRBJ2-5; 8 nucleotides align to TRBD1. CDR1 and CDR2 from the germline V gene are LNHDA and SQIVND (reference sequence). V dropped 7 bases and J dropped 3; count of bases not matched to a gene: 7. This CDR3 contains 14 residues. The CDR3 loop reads CASTRTGTEETQYF. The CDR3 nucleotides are TGTGCCAGTACCCGGACAGGGACCGAAGAGACCCAGTACTTC.

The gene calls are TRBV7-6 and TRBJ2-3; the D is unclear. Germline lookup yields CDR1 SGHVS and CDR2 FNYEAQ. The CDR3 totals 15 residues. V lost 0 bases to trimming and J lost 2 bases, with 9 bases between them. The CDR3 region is CASSLAGSFTDTQYF. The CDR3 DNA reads TGTGCCAGCAGCTTAGCCGGGTCATTCACAGATACGCAGTATTTT.

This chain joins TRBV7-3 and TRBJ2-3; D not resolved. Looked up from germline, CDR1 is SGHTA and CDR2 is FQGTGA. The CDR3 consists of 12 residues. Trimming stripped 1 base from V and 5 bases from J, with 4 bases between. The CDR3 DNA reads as TGTGCCAGCAGCTTAAGTCTAGATACGCAGTATTTT. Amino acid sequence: CASSLSLDTQYF. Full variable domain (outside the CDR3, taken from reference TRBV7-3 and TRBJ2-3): GAGVSQTPSNKVTEKGKYVELRCDPISGHTALYWYRQSLGQGPEFLIYFQGTGAADDSGLPNDRFFAVRPEGSVSTLKIQRTERGDSAVYLCASSLSLDTQYFGPGTRLTVL.

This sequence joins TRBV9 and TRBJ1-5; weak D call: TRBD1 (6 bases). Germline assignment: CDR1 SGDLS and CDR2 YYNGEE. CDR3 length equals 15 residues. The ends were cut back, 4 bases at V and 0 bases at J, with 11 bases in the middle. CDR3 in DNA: TGTGCCAGCAGCCCGGACAGCTATAGCAATCAGCCCCAGCATTTT. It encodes CASSPDSYSNQPQHF.

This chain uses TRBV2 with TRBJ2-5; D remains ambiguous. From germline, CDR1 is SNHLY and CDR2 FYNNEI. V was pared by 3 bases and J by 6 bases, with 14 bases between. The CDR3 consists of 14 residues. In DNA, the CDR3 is TGTGCCAGCAGTGAGTCGCTAGTCGGAAAGACCCAGTACTTC. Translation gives CASSESLVGKTQYF.

CDR3 nucleotides: TGTGCCAGCAGAGGGGCCTATAATTCACCCCTCCACTTT. This translates into CASRGAYNSPLHF. V is TRBV2 and J is TRBJ1-6; D is possibly TRBD1 (5 bases). Germline V gene data show CDR1 as SNHLY and CDR2 as FYNNEI. Trimming left V 6 bases short and J 2 bases short, with 5 bases between. This CDR3 has 13 amino acids.